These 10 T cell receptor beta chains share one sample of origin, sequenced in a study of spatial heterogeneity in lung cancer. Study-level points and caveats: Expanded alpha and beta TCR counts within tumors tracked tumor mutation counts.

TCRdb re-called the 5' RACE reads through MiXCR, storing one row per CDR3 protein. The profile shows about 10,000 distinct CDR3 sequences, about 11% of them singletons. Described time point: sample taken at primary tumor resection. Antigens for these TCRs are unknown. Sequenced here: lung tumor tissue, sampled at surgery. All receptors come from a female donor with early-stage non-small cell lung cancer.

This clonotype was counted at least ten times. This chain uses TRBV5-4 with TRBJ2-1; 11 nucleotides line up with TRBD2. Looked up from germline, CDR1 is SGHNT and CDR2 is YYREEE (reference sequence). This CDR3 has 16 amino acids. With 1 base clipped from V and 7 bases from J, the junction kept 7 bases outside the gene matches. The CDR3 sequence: CASSLRSSGGLNEQFF. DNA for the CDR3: TGTGCCAGCAGCTTGCGCTCTAGCGGGGGGCTTAATGAGCAGTTCTTC.

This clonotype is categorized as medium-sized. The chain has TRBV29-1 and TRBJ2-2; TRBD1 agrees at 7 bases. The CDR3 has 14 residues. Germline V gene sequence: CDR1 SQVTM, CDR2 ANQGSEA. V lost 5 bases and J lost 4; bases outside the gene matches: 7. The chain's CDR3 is CSVSDRVTTGELFF. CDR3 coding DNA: TGCAGCGTTTCCGACAGGGTCACCACCGGGGAGCTGTTTTTT.

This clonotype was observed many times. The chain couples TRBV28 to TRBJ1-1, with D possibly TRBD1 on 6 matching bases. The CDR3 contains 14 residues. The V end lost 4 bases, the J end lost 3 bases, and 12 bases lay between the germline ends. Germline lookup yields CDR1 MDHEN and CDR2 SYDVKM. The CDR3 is CASSSAQGDTEAFF. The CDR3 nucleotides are TGTGCCAGCAGTTCCGCACAGGGTGACACTGAAGCTTTCTTT. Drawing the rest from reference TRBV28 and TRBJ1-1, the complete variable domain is DVKVTQSSRYLVKRTGEKVFLECVQDMDHENMFWYRQDPGLGLRLIYFSYDVKMKEKGDIPEGYSVSREKKERFSLILESASTNQTSMYLCASSSAQGDTEAFFGQGTRLTVV.

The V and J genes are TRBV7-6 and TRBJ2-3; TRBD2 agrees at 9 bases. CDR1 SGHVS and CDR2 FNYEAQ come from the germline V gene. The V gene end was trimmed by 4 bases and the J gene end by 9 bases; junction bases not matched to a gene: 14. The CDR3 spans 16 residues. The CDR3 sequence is CASSSPTAGGARTQYF. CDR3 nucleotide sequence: TGTGCCAGCAGCTCCCCTACGGCGGGGGGGGCTCGAACGCAGTATTTT.

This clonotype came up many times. The chain's CDR3 is CASSLRGGTGGRETQYF. In nucleotides, the CDR3 is TGTGCCAGCAGCTTAAGAGGCGGGACAGGGGGCCGAGAGACCCAGTACTTC. The chain combines TRBV7-2 with TRBJ2-5; 12 positions match TRBD1. The CDR3 sequence is 17 residues long. V lost 2 bases to trimming and J lost 4 bases; unmatched junction nucleotides: 8. Germline CDR1 is SGHTA and CDR2 is FQGNSA. Full variable domain (remainder filled in from reference TRBV7-2 and TRBJ2-5): GAGVSQSPSNKVTEKGKDVELRCDPISGHTALYWYRQSLGQGLEFLIYFQGNSAPDKSGLPSDRFSAERTGGSVSTLTIQRTQQEDSAVYLCASSLRGGTGGRETQYFGPGTRLLVL.

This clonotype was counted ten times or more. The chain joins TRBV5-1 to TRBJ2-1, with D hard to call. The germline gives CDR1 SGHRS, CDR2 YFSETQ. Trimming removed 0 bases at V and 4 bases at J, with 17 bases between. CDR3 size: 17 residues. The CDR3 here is CASSLATVPAVYNEQFF. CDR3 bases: TGCGCCAGCAGCTTGGCGACCGTCCCGGCGGTTTACAATGAGCAGTTCTTC. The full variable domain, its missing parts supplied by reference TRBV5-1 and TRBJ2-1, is KAGVTQTPRYLIKTRGQQVTLSCSPISGHRSVSWYQQTPGQGLQFLFEYFSETQRNKGNFPGRFSGRQFSNSRSEMNVSTLELGDSALYLCASSLATVPAVYNEQFFGPGTRLTVL.

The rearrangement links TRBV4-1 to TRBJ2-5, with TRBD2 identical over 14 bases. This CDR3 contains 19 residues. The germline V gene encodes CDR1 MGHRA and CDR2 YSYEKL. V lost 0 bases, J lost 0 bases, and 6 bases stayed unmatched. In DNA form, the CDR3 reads TGCGCCAGCAGCCAAGACTCGACTAGCGGGGGGGCGAACCAAGAGACCCAGTACTTC. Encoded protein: CASSQDSTSGGANQETQYF.

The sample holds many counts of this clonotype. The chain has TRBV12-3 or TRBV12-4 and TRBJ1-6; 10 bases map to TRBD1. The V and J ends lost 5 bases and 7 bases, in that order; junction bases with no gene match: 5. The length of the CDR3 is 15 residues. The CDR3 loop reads CASSTRQGANSPLHF. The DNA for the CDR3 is TGTGCCAGCAGTACCCGACAGGGGGCGAATTCACCCCTCCACTTT.

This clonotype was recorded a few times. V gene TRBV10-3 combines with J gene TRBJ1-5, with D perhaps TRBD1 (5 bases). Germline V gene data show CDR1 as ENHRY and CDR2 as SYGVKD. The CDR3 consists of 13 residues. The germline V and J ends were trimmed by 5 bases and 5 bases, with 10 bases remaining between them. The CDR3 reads CAISRREDQPQHF. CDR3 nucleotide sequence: TGTGCCATCAGTCGCAGGGAAGATCAGCCCCAGCATTTT.

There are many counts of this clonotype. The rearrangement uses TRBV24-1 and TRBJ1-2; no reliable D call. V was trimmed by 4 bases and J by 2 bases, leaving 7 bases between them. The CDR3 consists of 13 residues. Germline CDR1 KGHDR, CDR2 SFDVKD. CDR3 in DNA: TGTGCCACCAGTGAGGACGGAAACTATGGCTACACCTTC. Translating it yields CATSEDGNYGYTF.